This T cell receptor beta chain was recovered during a study of blood T cell repertoires in COVID-19. Study at large: Specimens from acute and convalescent COVID-19 originated in the United States, Italy and Spain. T cells, B-cell-depleted T cells, or PBMCs supplied cDNA or gDNA.

The V end was cut by 4 bases, the J end by 4 bases, with 11 bases between. The germline V gene encodes CDR1 MRHNA and CDR2 SNTAGT. There are 14 residues in the CDR3. In the source study's methods: Estimated nucleated cell counts came from reference gene primer amplification. TCRdb keeps only in-frame clones here, not all; method: immunoSEQ multiplex PCR. V and J calls and clone size are those listed in that table; D and trimming were worked out from the DNA. The data show 250,000 or so clones, with 75% to 90% seen just once and roughly 4.3% held by the top ten. Cohorts were determined from participant-reported clinical history.

The sequenced sample consisted of PBMCs or T cells enriched from blood (not recorded which). V gene TRBV6-4 combines with J gene TRBJ1-5, with D possibly TRBD1 on 5 matching bases. The TCR originated in a woman in her thirties with acute COVID-19. DNA for the CDR3: TGTGCCAGCAGTGGGGGCCACCCAAATCAGCCCCAGCATTTT. Its protein is CASSGGHPNQPQHF.